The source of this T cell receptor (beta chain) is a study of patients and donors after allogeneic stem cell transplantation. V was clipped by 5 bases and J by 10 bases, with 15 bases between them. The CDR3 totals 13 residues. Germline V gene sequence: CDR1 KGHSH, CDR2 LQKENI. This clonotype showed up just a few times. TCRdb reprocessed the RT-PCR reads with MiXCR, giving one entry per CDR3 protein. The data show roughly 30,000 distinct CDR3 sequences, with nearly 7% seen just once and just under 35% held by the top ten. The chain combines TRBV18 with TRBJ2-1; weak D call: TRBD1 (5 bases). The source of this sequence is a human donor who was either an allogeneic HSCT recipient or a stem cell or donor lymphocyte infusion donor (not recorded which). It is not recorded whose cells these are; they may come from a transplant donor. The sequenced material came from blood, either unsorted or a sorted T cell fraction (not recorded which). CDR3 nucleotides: TGTGCCAGCTCAGGGCAGGGATATGGGGAGCAGTTCTTC. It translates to CASSGQGYGEQFF.